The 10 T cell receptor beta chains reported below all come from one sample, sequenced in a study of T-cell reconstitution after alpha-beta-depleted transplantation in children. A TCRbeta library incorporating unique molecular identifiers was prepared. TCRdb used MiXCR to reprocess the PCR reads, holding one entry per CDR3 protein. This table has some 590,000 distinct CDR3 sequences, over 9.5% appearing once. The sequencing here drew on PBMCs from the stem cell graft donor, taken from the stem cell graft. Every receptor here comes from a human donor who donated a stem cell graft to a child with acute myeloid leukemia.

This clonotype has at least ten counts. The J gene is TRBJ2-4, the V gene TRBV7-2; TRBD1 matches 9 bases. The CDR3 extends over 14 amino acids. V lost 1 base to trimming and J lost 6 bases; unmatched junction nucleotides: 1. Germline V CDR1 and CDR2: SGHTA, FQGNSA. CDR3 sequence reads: CASSLVTGGNIQYF. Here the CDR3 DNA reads TGTGCCAGCAGCTTAGTGACAGGGGGAAACATTCAGTACTTC.

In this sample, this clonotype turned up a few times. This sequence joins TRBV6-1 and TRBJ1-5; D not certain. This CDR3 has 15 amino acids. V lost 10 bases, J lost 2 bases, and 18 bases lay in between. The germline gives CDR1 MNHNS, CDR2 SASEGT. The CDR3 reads CATQAGVLGNQPQHF. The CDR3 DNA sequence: TGTGCCACCCAGGCCGGGGTTTTGGGCAATCAGCCCCAGCATTTT.

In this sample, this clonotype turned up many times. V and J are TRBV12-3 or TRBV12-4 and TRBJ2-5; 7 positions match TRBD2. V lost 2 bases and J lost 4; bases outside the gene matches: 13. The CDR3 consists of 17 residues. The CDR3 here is CASSLTLGGSTGETQYF. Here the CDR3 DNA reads TGTGCCAGCAGTTTAACCCTCGGCGGGAGTACTGGAGAGACCCAGTACTTC.

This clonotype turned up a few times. The CDR3 region has the DNA TGTGCCAGCAGCCAACAGGGGACGGGGACCCAGTACTTC. Amino acid sequence: CASSQQGTGTQYF. The chain carries TRBV2 and TRBJ2-5; the match to TRBD1 covers 7 bases. Germline V CDR1 and CDR2: SNHLY, FYNNEI. The CDR3 has 13 amino acids. With V trimmed by 6 bases and J by 7 bases, 8 bases remained unmatched.

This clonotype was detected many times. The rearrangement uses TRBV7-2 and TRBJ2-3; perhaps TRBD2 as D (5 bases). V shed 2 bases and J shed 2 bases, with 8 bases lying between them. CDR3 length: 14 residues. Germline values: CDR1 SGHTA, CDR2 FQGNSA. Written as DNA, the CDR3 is TGTGCCAGCAGCTTAAGAGGGCTCACAGATACGCAGTATTTT. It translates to CASSLRGLTDTQYF. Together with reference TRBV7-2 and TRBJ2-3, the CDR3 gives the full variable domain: GAGVSQSPSNKVTEKGKDVELRCDPISGHTALYWYRQSLGQGLEFLIYFQGNSAPDKSGLPSDRFSAERTGGSVSTLTIQRTQQEDSAVYLCASSLRGLTDTQYFGPGTRLTVL.

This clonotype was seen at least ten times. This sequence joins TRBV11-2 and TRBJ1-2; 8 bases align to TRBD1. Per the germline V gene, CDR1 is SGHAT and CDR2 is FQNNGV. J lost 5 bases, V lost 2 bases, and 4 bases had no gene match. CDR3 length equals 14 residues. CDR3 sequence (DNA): TGTGCCAGCAGCTTATCTCGACAGGGGTATGGCTACACCTTC. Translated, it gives CASSLSRQGYGYTF.

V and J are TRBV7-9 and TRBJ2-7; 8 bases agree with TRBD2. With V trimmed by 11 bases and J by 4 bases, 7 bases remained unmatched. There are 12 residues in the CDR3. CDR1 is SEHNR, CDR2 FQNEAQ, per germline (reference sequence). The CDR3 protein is CAGTSGDYEQYF. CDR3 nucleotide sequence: TGTGCCGGCACTAGCGGAGATTACGAGCAGTACTTC.

The CDR3 here is CASSLEGTGDYEQYF. The DNA of the CDR3 is TGCGCCAGCAGCTTAGAAGGGACAGGGGACTACGAGCAGTACTTC. The V call is TRBV5-1, the J call TRBJ2-7, with 10 nucleotides matching TRBD1. The CDR3 has 15 amino acids. The V gene end was trimmed by 2 bases and the J gene end by 3 bases; junction bases not matched to a gene: 5. Germline V gives CDR1 SGHRS, CDR2 YFSETQ. The whole variable domain, remainder taken from reference TRBV5-1 and TRBJ2-7, is KAGVTQTPRYLIKTRGQQVTLSCSPISGHRSVSWYQQTPGQGLQFLFEYFSETQRNKGNFPGRFSGRQFSNSRSEMNVSTLELGDSALYLCASSLEGTGDYEQYFGPGTRLTVT.

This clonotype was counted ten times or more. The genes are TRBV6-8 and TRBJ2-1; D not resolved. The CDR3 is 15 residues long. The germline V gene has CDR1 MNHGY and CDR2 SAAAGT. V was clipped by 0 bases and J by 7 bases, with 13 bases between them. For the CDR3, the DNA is TGTGCCAGCAGTTACTCGACCGCTAGTAATAATGAGCAGTTCTTC. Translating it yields CASSYSTASNNEQFF.

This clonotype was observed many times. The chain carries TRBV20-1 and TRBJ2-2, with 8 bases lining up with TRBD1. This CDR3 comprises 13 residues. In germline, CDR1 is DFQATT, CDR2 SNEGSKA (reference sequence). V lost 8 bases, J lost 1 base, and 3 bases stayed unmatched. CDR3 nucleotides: TGCAGTTCCGGGACAGGGAACACCGGGGAGCTGTTTTTT. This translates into CSSGTGNTGELFF.